The clone carrying this T cell receptor (beta chain) was found many times. These data belong to a study of glioma-infiltrating T cells. Germline values: CDR1 DFQATT, CDR2 SNEGSKA (reference sequence). This CDR3 is built from 15 residues. The junction had 10 bases not matched to a gene; V was cut back by 2 bases and J by 4 bases. Amplification of TCR alpha and beta CDR3 regions from RNA used iRepertoire nested multiplex PCR. MiXCR, applied by TCRdb to the multiplex PCR reads, yields one record per CDR3 protein. This sample has approximately 110,000 distinct CDR3 sequences; roughly 25% occur once, and the top ten carry roughly 15%.

This TCR derives from a human donor with low-grade glioma or glioblastoma, undergoing nonglioma brain surgery, or in good health (not recorded which). Source material: glioma tissue, nonneoplastic brain tissue, or PBMCs (not recorded which). The chain links TRBV20-1 to TRBJ2-7; 8 positions match TRBD2. Here the CDR3 DNA reads TGCAGTGCTAGAAATCTCGGTAGCGGGGAATACGAGCAGTACTTC. This gives the protein CSARNLGSGEYEQYF.